These 20 T cell receptor beta chains originate from one sample sequenced in a study of shared clonotypes between healthy human individuals. TCRdb's copy holds only in-frame clones and misses some; the assay was immunoSEQ multiplex PCR. The sample lists about 480,000 clones; almost 80% were seen once. Sequenced sample: PBMCs. These receptors all stem from a woman aged 35 to 49 in good health. Some clones in this sample may be carry-over from other donors' samples.

J is TRBJ2-6 and V is TRBV7-6, with D perhaps TRBD1 (6 bases). The CDR3 is made up of 20 amino acids. V lost 2 bases to trimming and J lost 2 bases, with 22 bases between them. CDR1 is SGHVS, CDR2 FNYEAQ, per germline. The CDR3 DNA follows: TGTGCCAGCAGCTTAAGGGGCGAGGGGACATTTCAACCTGGGGCCAACGTCCTGACTTTC. Protein sequence: CASSLRGEGTFQPGANVLTF.

This clone was picked up a small number of times. This chain's CDR3 is CASSPGGGTTYEQYF. The DNA of the CDR3 is TGTGCCAGCAGCCCCGGGGGAGGGACCACCTACGAGCAGTACTTC. The rearrangement uses TRBV11-2 and TRBJ2-7, with 7 bases identical to TRBD2. V shed 5 bases, J shed 2 bases, and the junction held 9 bases outside the gene matches. This CDR3 contains 15 residues. Germline assignment: CDR1 SGHAT and CDR2 FQNNGV.

This chain uses TRBV7-3 with TRBJ2-2; the match to TRBD2 covers 9 bases. Germline loops: CDR1 SGHTA, CDR2 FQGTGA. The CDR3 is 18 amino acids. The ends lost 5 bases at V and 7 bases at J; junction bases unmatched: 17. CDR3 amino acids: CASSPSAMAGGPNGELFF. DNA of the CDR3: TGTGCCAGCAGCCCCTCCGCGATGGCGGGAGGGCCGAACGGGGAGCTGTTTTTT.

The rearrangement joins TRBV5-4 to TRBJ2-6; 11 bases map to TRBD2. CDR3 size: 17 residues. Germline V gives CDR1 SGHNT, CDR2 YYREEE (reference sequence). V gave up 0 bases and J gave up 2 bases; unmatched junction bases: 1. For the CDR3, the DNA is TGTGCCAGCAGCTTGGGACTAGCGGGACCTGGGGCCAACGTCCTGACTTTC. Translating it yields CASSLGLAGPGANVLTF.

The chain recombines TRBV4-3 with TRBJ2-3; D possibly corresponds to TRBD1 (7 bases). V shed 0 bases and J shed 5 bases, with 15 bases lying between them. In germline, CDR1 is LGHNA, CDR2 YSLEER. This CDR3 spans 16 amino acids. The CDR3 region has the DNA TGCGCCAGCAGCCAAGAAGGCAGGGGGGAAGTAGATACGCAGTATTTT. Translating gives CASSQEGRGEVDTQYF.

V is TRBV4-2 and J is TRBJ2-5, with D possibly being TRBD1 or TRBD2 (7 bases each). Germline CDR1 and CDR2: LGHNA and YNFKEQ. There are 15 residues in the CDR3. Trimming removed 1 base at V and 2 bases at J, with 11 bases between. DNA for the CDR3: TGTGCCAGCAGCCAAGGGGAGGGGGCTCAAGAGACCCAGTACTTC. Translation gives CASSQGEGAQETQYF.

V gene TRBV9 combines with J gene TRBJ2-1; D ambiguous. V shed 0 bases and J shed 16 bases, with 5 bases lying between them. This CDR3 is 9 amino acids long. Germline V gene data show CDR1 as SGDLS and CDR2 as YYNGEE. CDR3 residues: CASSVEGFF. The CDR3 region has the DNA TGTGCCAGCAGCGTAGAGGGCTTCTTC.

J is TRBJ2-7 and V is TRBV5-1; TRBD2 might be the D (6 bases). The length of the CDR3 is 15 residues. CDR1 is SGHRS and CDR2 is YFSETQ in the germline V gene. V was pared by 4 bases and J by 0 bases, with 14 bases between. The CDR3 loop reads CASSPGGSGSYEQYF. The CDR3 region has the DNA TGCGCCAGCAGCCCAGGAGGGAGCGGCTCCTACGAGCAGTACTTC.

The chain uses TRBV6-6 and TRBJ2-7; no clear D gene. The CDR3 sequence is 15 residues long. The V and J ends lost 4 bases and 4 bases respectively, with 17 bases between them. The V gene's germline CDR1 is MNHNY and CDR2 SVGAGI (reference sequence). This chain's CDR3 is CASSFDLRSGYEQYF. CDR3 DNA sequence: TGTGCCAGCAGTTTCGACTTGAGGTCGGGTTACGAGCAGTACTTC.

The rearrangement joins TRBV10-2 to TRBJ2-5, with D possibly called TRBD1 or TRBD2 (6 bases each). V was trimmed by 3 bases and J by 4 bases, leaving 12 bases between them. CDR3 length: 14 residues. The germline CDR1 and CDR2 sequences are WSHSY and SAAADI. The CDR3 loop reads CASSDRRGGETQYF. CDR3 sequence (DNA): TGCGCCAGCAGTGATCGCAGGGGAGGAGAGACCCAGTACTTC.

This clone has just a few counts. The genes are TRBV19 and TRBJ1-1, with D possibly TRBD1 on 6 matching bases. With 8 bases removed from V and 2 bases from J, the gap between germline ends came to 15 bases. CDR1 is LNHDA, CDR2 SQIVND, per germline (reference sequence). There are 14 residues in the CDR3. The CDR3 nucleotides are TGTGCCAGTGGGACACCGGGGATCAACACTGAAGCTTTCTTT. Translation: CASGTPGINTEAFF.

This clone has only a few counts. V and J are TRBV27 and TRBJ2-1, with TRBD2 matching 10 bases. This CDR3 has 16 amino acids. V lost 5 bases and J lost 7; bases outside the gene matches: 11. Per germline, CDR1 MNHEY and CDR2 SMNVEV (reference sequence). CDR3 coding DNA: TGTGCCAGCAGTAAGACAATAGCGGGAGGACCTAATGAGCAGTTCTTC. Protein sequence: CASSKTIAGGPNEQFF.

The rearrangement links TRBV7-9 to TRBJ2-5, with 10 bases fitting TRBD1. This CDR3 is built from 15 residues. Looked up from germline, CDR1 is SEHNR and CDR2 is FQNEAQ (reference sequence). The V and J ends lost 6 bases and 3 bases, in that order; junction bases with no gene match: 7. The chain's CDR3 is CASRTGGSWEETQYF. The DNA for the CDR3 is TGTGCCAGCAGGACAGGGGGCTCCTGGGAAGAGACCCAGTACTTC. Using reference TRBV7-9 and TRBJ2-5 for the parts outside the CDR3, the full variable domain is DTGVSQNPRHKITKRGQNVTFRCDPISEHNRLYWYRQTLGQGPEFLTYFQNEAQLEKSRLLSDRFSAERPKGSFSTLEIQRTEQGDSAMYLCASRTGGSWEETQYFGPGTRLLVL.

This sequence joins TRBV6-1 and TRBJ2-3, with TRBD2 matching 12 bases. Germline CDR1 and CDR2: MNHNS and SASEGT. The CDR3 is 16 residues long. J was trimmed by 7 bases and V by 4 bases; bases with no gene match: 9. In nucleotides, the CDR3 is TGTGCCAGCAGTGTCCAGACTAGCGGGAGTATATATACGCAGTATTTT. It yields the protein CASSVQTSGSIYTQYF.

The chain joins TRBV9 to TRBJ2-1; 14 nucleotides line up with TRBD2. The V gene's germline CDR1 is SGDLS and CDR2 YYNGEE. J gave up 5 bases and V 5 bases, and 3 bases lay outside the gene matches. The CDR3 contains 15 residues. The CDR3, as DNA: TGTGCCAGCAGTGGACTAGCGGGAGGAAACAATGAGCAGTTCTTC. Translation: CASSGLAGGNNEQFF.

The rearrangement joins TRBV4-2 to TRBJ2-5, with D maybe TRBD1 (5 bases). The DNA matches TRBJ2-7 better at its end, which makes the J call doubtful. Per germline, CDR1 LGHNA and CDR2 YNFKEQ. This CDR3 contains 16 residues. CDR3 sequence (DNA): TGTGCCAGCAGCCAAGACATGGGTGACAGCTCCTACGAGCAGTACTTC. Translating gives CASSQDMGDSSYEQYF.

This clone showed up just once. This chain joins TRBV30 and TRBJ1-2, with 9 bases identical to TRBD1. Germline-derived CDR1 and CDR2 are GTSNPN and SVGIG (reference sequence). The CDR3 extends over 12 amino acids. The V gene end was trimmed by 2 bases and the J gene end by 8 bases; junction bases not matched to a gene: 3. The DNA of the CDR3 is TGTGCCTGGAGTTCGACAGGGGGGGGCTACACCTTC. As protein: CAWSSTGGGYTF.

The rearrangement uses TRBV9 and TRBJ1-1; 7 nucleotides match TRBD1. Germline CDR1 reads SGDLS; CDR2 reads YYNGEE. The junction had 6 bases not matched to a gene; V was cut back by 4 bases and J by 0 bases. This CDR3 has 15 amino acids. The CDR3 nucleotides read TGTGCCAGCAGCCCTCAGGGGGGGGTGAACACTGAAGCTTTCTTT. It codes for CASSPQGGVNTEAFF.

Here the CDR3 reads CASSGRLAGNYEQYF. The CDR3 region has the DNA TGCGCCAGCAGTGGCCGACTAGCGGGGAACTACGAGCAGTACTTC. The chain uses TRBV10-2 and TRBJ2-7; TRBD2 matches 11 bases. V lost 4 bases, J lost 3 bases, and 5 bases stayed unmatched. The CDR3 covers 15 residues. The germline V gene encodes CDR1 WSHSY and CDR2 SAAADI.

This rearrangement joins TRBV29-1 to TRBJ1-2, with D unclear. With 8 bases removed from V and 1 base from J, the gap between germline ends came to 17 bases. The germline gives CDR1 SQVTM, CDR2 ANQGSEA. The CDR3 runs 14 residues. The CDR3 is CSIAPGGVNYGYTF. In DNA form, the CDR3 reads TGCAGCATAGCCCCAGGAGGAGTTAACTATGGCTACACCTTC.